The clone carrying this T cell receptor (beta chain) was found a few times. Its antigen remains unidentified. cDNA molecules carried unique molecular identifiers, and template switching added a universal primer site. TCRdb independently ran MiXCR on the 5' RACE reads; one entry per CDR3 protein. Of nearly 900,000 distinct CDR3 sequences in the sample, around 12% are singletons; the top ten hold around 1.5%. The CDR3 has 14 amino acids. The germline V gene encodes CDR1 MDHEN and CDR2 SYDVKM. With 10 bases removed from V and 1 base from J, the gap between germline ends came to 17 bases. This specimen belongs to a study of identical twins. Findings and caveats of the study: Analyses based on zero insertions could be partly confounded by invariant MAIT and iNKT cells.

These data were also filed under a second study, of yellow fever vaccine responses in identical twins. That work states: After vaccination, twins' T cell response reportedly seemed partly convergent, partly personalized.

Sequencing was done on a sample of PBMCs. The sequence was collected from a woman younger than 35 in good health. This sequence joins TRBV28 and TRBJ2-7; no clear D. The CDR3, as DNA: TGTGCCACCACCCCCCAACACTTTTCCTACGAGCAGTACTTC. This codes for CATTPQHFSYEQYF.